This is a list of T cell receptor beta chains from one sample in a study of neurological immune-mediated disorders. One entry per CDR3 protein, called by TCRdb with MiXCR from the 5' RACE reads. The sample consists of about 95,000 distinct CDR3 sequences, roughly 3.5% of them appearing once. The specimen sequenced was PBMCs. These receptor sequences come from a woman aged 18-30 years with multiple sclerosis. The CDR3 runs from the conserved cysteine through the conserved F or W. The order of the fields is V gene, clone size, D gene, J gene, CDR3 DNA, CDR3 protein. A D gene is named only where the DNA matches it firmly. Size tells how often a clone was seen (once, few, many) or the class of an expanded clone, and some rows leave it out.

TRBV4-2	many	NA	TRBJ1-5	TGTGCCAGCAGCCAAGATCCGGCGAGCAGACCCCAGCATTTT	CASSQDPASRPQHF
TRBV7-2	many	NA	TRBJ2-7	TGTGCCAGCAGCTTAGAGTCGATAGGCGAGCGGACGAGCTCCTACGAGCAGTACTTC	CASSLESIGERTSSYEQYF
TRBV10-3	many	NA	TRBJ1-5	TGTGCCATCAGTGAGTCGAGGGGGGGCGGTCAGCCCCAGCATTTT	CAISESRGGGQPQHF
TRBV5-1	many	TRBD1	TRBJ2-3	TGCGCCAGCAGCCCGGACAGGGTCCGGACAGATACGCAGTATTTT	CASSPDRVRTDTQYF
TRBV21-1	many	NA	TRBJ2-7	TGTGCCAGCAGCAAAGTAGTCAGGGGGCTGACTAGCGGGAGATTGGGGTCCTACGAGCAGTACTTC	CASSKVVRGLTSGRLGSYEQYF
TRBV5-1	many	NA	TRBJ2-3	TGCGCCAGCAGCTTGGATACGGGAACAGATACGCAGTATTTT	CASSLDTGTDTQYF
TRBV7-2	many	TRBD1	TRBJ2-1	TGTGCCAGCAGCCCCAGACAGGGGGCCTACAATGAGCAGTTCTTC	CASSPRQGAYNEQFF
TRBV5-1	many	TRBD2	TRBJ2-3	TGCGCCAGCAGCTTCAGACTAGCGGGCCGGTCGGCTAGCACAGATACGCAGTATTTT	CASSFRLAGRSASTDTQYF
TRBV4-3	many	NA	TRBJ2-1	TGCGCCAGCAGCCAAGATCTCCCGGGAGTCAGACGGGATGAGCAGTTCTTC	CASSQDLPGVRRDEQFF
TRBV4-2	NA	TRBD2	TRBJ2-5	TGTGCCAGCAGCCAAGGGACTAGCGGGGGGGCGGAGACCCAGTACTTC	CASSQGTSGGAETQYF
TRBV4-3	many	NA	TRBJ1-4	TGCGCCAGCAGCCAAGGGGCGGCAACTAATGAAAAACTGTTTTTT	CASSQGAATNEKLFF
TRBV29-1	many	TRBD2	TRBJ2-1	TGCAGCACGACTAGCGGGAGGGCCAATGAGCAGTTCTTC	CSTTSGRANEQFF
TRBV7-9	few	TRBD2	TRBJ2-1	TGTGCCAGCAGCCCGACTAGCTTGGGATCCAATGAGCAGTTCTTC	CASSPTSLGSNEQFF
TRBV12-3/TRBV12-4	NA	TRBD1	TRBJ1-1	TGTGCCAGCAGCGTTATGACAGGGATGAAGAACACTGAAGCTTTCTTT	CASSVMTGMKNTEAFF
TRBV5-1	many	NA	TRBJ1-5	TGCGCCAGCAGGGCCGGCACCCGGGAAGATCAGCCCCAGCATTTT	CASRAGTREDQPQHF
TRBV20-1	many	NA	TRBJ2-1	TGCAGTGCTAGAGATCCGAGCGGGCCCTTCCTCTATGAGCAGTTCTTC	CSARDPSGPFLYEQFF
TRBV5-1	many	NA	TRBJ1-4	TGCGCCAGCAGCTTGGACCACGGCCGTGAAAAACTGTTTTTT	CASSLDHGREKLFF
TRBV5-4	many	TRBD1	TRBJ1-2	TGTGCCAGCAGGAATGGACAGGGGTATGGGTATGGCTACACCTTC	CASRNGQGYGYGYTF
TRBV9	many	NA	TRBJ1-6	TGTGCCAGCAGCGTCGGCTCCTATAATTCACCCCTCCACTTT	CASSVGSYNSPLHF
TRBV3-1	few	NA	TRBJ2-3	TGTGCCAGCAGCCAAGATGAGTGGGGGGACACAGATACGCAGTATTTT	CASSQDEWGDTDTQYF
TRBV3-1	many	NA	TRBJ1-1	TGTGCCAGCAGCAAGAGCGGGACAATCCCTGAAGCTTTCTTT	CASSKSGTIPEAFF
TRBV4-1	many	NA	TRBJ1-1	TGCGCCAGCAGCCAAGATCACCGACAGCCGATGGGCGCTTTCTTT	CASSQDHRQPMGAFF
TRBV24-1	many	NA	TRBJ2-7	TGTGCCACCAGTGACTCAACAGGGTTCTCCTACGAGCAGTACTTC	CATSDSTGFSYEQYF
TRBV5-1	many	TRBD2	TRBJ2-3	TGCGCCAGCAGCTTGGGAGGAGCGGGGGGCCTCTCTGATACGCAGTATTTT	CASSLGGAGGLSDTQYF
TRBV12-3/TRBV12-4	many	NA	TRBJ1-2	TGTGCCAGCAGCTCTACACAGGGCAGAGGCTACACCTTC	CASSSTQGRGYTF
TRBV9	many	TRBD2	TRBJ2-3	TGTGCCAGCAGCTTCAGGGACTATTCAATTACGCAGTATTTT	CASSFRDYSITQYF
TRBV5-1	many	NA	TRBJ1-1	TGCGCCAGCAGCGCAGGACTTGGGATCCGGACCACTGAAGCTTTCTTT	CASSAGLGIRTTEAFF
TRBV27	many	TRBD1	TRBJ2-7	TGTGCCAGCAGTCTTCGAGGACAGGGTTGGGAGCAGTACTTC	CASSLRGQGWEQYF
TRBV20-1	many	NA	TRBJ2-1	TGCAGTGCAACAAACAGGGACCATGAGCAGTTCTTC	CSATNRDHEQFF
TRBV7-3	many	TRBD2	TRBJ2-1	TGTGCCAGCAGCCCCCTCGGGGGAGCGGGAGGCCACAGGGGAAATGAGCAGTTCTTC	CASSPLGGAGGHRGNEQFF
TRBV20-1	many	NA	TRBJ2-7	TGCAGTGCTAGAGATGGGGTTAGGGACGAGCAGTACTTC	CSARDGVRDEQYF
TRBV5-1	many	TRBD2	TRBJ2-3	TGCGCCAGCAGCCCTCGGGGGGGTGTGGATACGCAGTATTTT	CASSPRGGVDTQYF
TRBV3-1	many	NA	TRBJ1-1	TGTGCCAGCAGCCAAGATAGCCTGAACACTGAAGCTTTCTTT	CASSQDSLNTEAFF
TRBV5-6	many	NA	TRBJ1-1	TGTGCCAGCACCTCGGGGCGGTTTTGGGCCACTGAAGCTTTCTTT	CASTSGRFWATEAFF
TRBV5-4	many	TRBD2	TRBJ2-1	TGTGCCAGCAGCTCGGTAGCGGGATACGGAAATGAGCAGTTCTTC	CASSSVAGYGNEQFF
TRBV15	NA	NA	TRBJ1-6	TGTGCCACCAGCAGAGATTTGGGCACTTCACCCCTCCACTTT	CATSRDLGTSPLHF
TRBV28	many	NA	TRBJ1-4	TGTGCCAGCGCCGAGGTGGGTGCAACTAATGAAAAACTGTTTTTT	CASAEVGATNEKLFF
TRBV11-2	few	TRBD1	TRBJ1-1	TGTGCCAGCATCCTAGGACAGGGTGGGACTGAAGCTTTCTTT	CASILGQGGTEAFF
TRBV11-3	NA	NA	TRBJ2-1	TGTGCCAGCAGCTTACCCGCGGGGGCGGGGGCCTCCAATGAGCAGTTCTTC	CASSLPAGAGASNEQFF
TRBV29-1	many	NA	TRBJ2-1	TGCAGCGTTGACGCGGGCAGGGCCGGGGGAGAGTTTAGCAATGAGCAGTTCTTC	CSVDAGRAGGEFSNEQFF
TRBV20-1	many	TRBD1	TRBJ1-4	TGCAGTGCTAGAGATCCCAGGGGGAATGAAAAACTGTTTTTT	CSARDPRGNEKLFF
TRBV7-9	many	NA	TRBJ1-1	TGTGCCAGCAGCCCCGGGTACAGGGCCTTGAACACTGAAGCTTTCTTT	CASSPGYRALNTEAFF
TRBV12-3/TRBV12-4	many	TRBD2	TRBJ2-3	TGTGCCAGCAGTTTAGGGACTAGCGGGGTGAGCACAGATACGCAGTATTTT	CASSLGTSGVSTDTQYF
TRBV20-1	many	NA	TRBJ2-1	TGCAGTGCTAGCTCCAGGTCAATGGATGAGCAGTTCTTC	CSASSRSMDEQFF
TRBV4-3	many	TRBD2	TRBJ2-3	TGCGCCAGCAGCCAAGGAGGACTAGCGGGAGGGGGAGATACGCAGTATTTT	CASSQGGLAGGGDTQYF
TRBV10-3	many	NA	TRBJ2-7	TGTGCCATCAGTGGATTGGGGACGTCCTACGAGCAGTACTTC	CAISGLGTSYEQYF
TRBV5-1	many	NA	TRBJ1-1	TGCGCCAGCAGCGTACAGGATAGGGGGGGCACTGAAGCTTTCTTT	CASSVQDRGGTEAFF
TRBV5-1	many	NA	TRBJ1-4	TGCGCCAGCAGTCCTGGCAACGTGGAAAAACTGTTTTTT	CASSPGNVEKLFF
TRBV20-1	NA	NA	TRBJ1-2	TGCAGTGCAGGTGGGGGGGAGAGCTATGGCTACACCTTC	CSAGGGESYGYTF
TRBV5-1	many	TRBD2	TRBJ2-7	TGCGCCAGCAGCTTGGCCTGGAGCGGGGGACATGCGGACGAGCAGTACTTC	CASSLAWSGGHADEQYF
TRBV20-1	few	NA	TRBJ2-1	TGCAGTGCCCCCCACGGGGGACGCTACAATGAGCAGTTCTTC	CSAPHGGRYNEQFF
TRBV27	many	NA	TRBJ2-1	TGTGCCAGCAGTTTATCGGGGGGGGCTCGCAATGAGCAGTTCTTC	CASSLSGGARNEQFF
TRBV6-4	NA	NA	TRBJ2-1	TGTGCCAGCAGTTATGAGGGAAGCTCCTACAATGAGCAGTTCTTC	CASSYEGSSYNEQFF
TRBV6-2/TRBV6-3	many	TRBD1	TRBJ1-2	TGTGCCAGCAGCCGGACAGGGGGCTTCTATGGCTACACCTTC	CASSRTGGFYGYTF
TRBV5-1	many	NA	TRBJ1-1	TGCGCCAGCAGCTTGGACAGTTTGAACACTGAAGCTTTCTTT	CASSLDSLNTEAFF
TRBV10-3	few	TRBD1	TRBJ1-5	TGTGCCATCAAAGGGGGCGACGGCAATCAGCCCCAGCATTTT	CAIKGGDGNQPQHF
TRBV6-6	few	NA	TRBJ2-5	TGTGCCAGCACCTCGTACCAAGAGACCCAGTACTTC	CASTSYQETQYF
TRBV7-2	few	NA	TRBJ2-2	TGTGCCAGCAGCTTAGGACAGGCGATGAACACCGGGGAGCTGTTTTTT	CASSLGQAMNTGELFF
TRBV4-2	many	TRBD1	TRBJ1-5	TGTGCCAGCAGCCTCGGGACAGCGAATCAGCCCCAGCATTTT	CASSLGTANQPQHF
TRBV5-1	many	NA	TRBJ2-3	TGCGCCAGCAGCTCCCTAGGCGGAACTAGCACAGATACGCAGTATTTT	CASSSLGGTSTDTQYF